The clone carrying this T cell receptor (beta chain) was detected only a few times. Its antigen remains unknown. TCR beta CDR3 sequences were amplified from RNA transcripts. The TCR CDR3 first-round RT-PCR relied on the HTBI primer set. TCRdb called the multiplex PCR reads again in MiXCR, with one record for every CDR3 protein. Of some 560,000 distinct CDR3 sequences in the sample, around 16% are singletons; the top ten hold about 7%. The sample belongs to a study of T cells in Graves' hyperthyroidism and ophthalmopathy. Study-level findings and limits: Stable hyperthyroidism was separated from ophthalmopathy by a model based on 13 V-J features. Blood also carried most thyroid clonotypes expanded above 0.001.

Researchers defined stable Graves' hyperthyroidism as no ophthalmopathy progression within 18 months. PBMCs were collected from a roughly 10 ml volume of fresh peripheral blood. The germline gives CDR1 LGHDT, CDR2 YNNKEL (reference sequence). Trimming removed 0 bases from V and 15 bases from J, with 15 bases in between. This CDR3 contains 13 residues. This receptor was identified in a woman between 25 and 40 years old with Graves' hyperthyroidism. The specimen was blood. J is TRBJ2-1 and V is TRBV3-1; the D is unclear. CDR3 in DNA: TGTGCCAGCAGCCAAGATAGGGCCCGGGTGGGGTTCTTC. Its protein is CASSQDRARVGFF.